Listed below are T cell receptor beta chains from one sample, sequenced in a study of vaccination and CD4 T cells after COVID-19. TCRdb analysed the PCR reads with MiXCR anew, one entry per CDR3 protein. Found here are around 19,000 distinct CDR3 sequences, around 44% of them singletons; the top ten hold around 7.7%. Their antigens remain unidentified. Specimen: CD4+ T cells from blood, cultured in vitro, collected after SARS-CoV-2 vaccination. The origin of the receptors is a human donor who had recovered from COVID-19. Each CDR3 is given with its conserved first and last residue. Fields, in order: D gene, V gene, J gene, clone size, CDR3 protein, CDR3 DNA. The D gene is left open where the match is weak. Some rows mark clone size as missing; the rest say once, few, many or name a class of expanded clone.

>-|TRBV20-1|TRBJ2-5|-
CSARDWRDLRAQYF
TGCAGTGCTAGAGATTGGCGGGACCTCCGGGCCCAGTACTTC
>-|TRBV6-4|TRBJ1-2|few
CASSAAPGPNYGYTF
TGTGCCAGCAGTGCCGCTCCGGGCCCCAACTATGGCTACACCTTC
>TRBD1|TRBV6-1|TRBJ1-1|-
CASNDRGMDTEAFF
TGTGCCAGCAATGACAGGGGGATGGACACTGAAGCTTTCTTT
>TRBD1|TRBV5-5|TRBJ1-1|once
CASSLAPGQADTEAFF
TGTGCCAGCAGCTTGGCCCCGGGACAGGCTGACACTGAAGCTTTCTTT
>TRBD1|TRBV7-2|TRBJ1-2|-
CASRTGADGYTF
TGTGCCAGCAGGACAGGGGCGGACGGCTACACCTTC
>TRBD1|TRBV11-3|TRBJ2-5|-
CASSPGQGFYQETQYF
TGTGCCAGCAGCCCGGGACAGGGGTTCTATCAAGAGACCCAGTACTTC
>-|TRBV28|TRBJ1-2|-
CASRTPQGSGGGYTF
TGTGCCAGCAGGACGCCCCAAGGTTCTGGAGGGGGCTACACCTTC
>TRBD1|TRBV27|TRBJ1-1|-
CASRLQGVNTEAFF
TGTGCCAGCAGGCTCCAGGGGGTGAACACTGAAGCTTTCTTT
>-|TRBV7-9|TRBJ2-5|few
CASSPVGTQYF
TGTGCCAGCAGCCCCGTGGGGACCCAGTACTTC
>TRBD2|TRBV7-2|TRBJ2-3|-
CASSPRGGGNTQYF
TGTGCCAGCAGCCCCCGAGGCGGGGGTAATACGCAGTATTTT
>-|TRBV20-1|TRBJ2-5|few
CSGASGHYQETQYF
TGCAGTGGTGCGTCGGGACACTACCAAGAGACCCAGTACTTC
>-|TRBV12-3/TRBV12-4|TRBJ2-1|-
CASSFGSENEQFF
TGTGCCAGCAGTTTTGGTAGCGAGAATGAGCAGTTCTTC
>TRBD2|TRBV27|TRBJ2-7|few
CASSLAGLAGNEQYF
TGTGCCAGCAGTCTCGCGGGACTAGCGGGTAACGAGCAGTACTTC
>-|TRBV27|TRBJ1-5|-
CASRGGSGAQHF
TGTGCCAGCAGGGGGGGCAGTGGGGCCCAGCATTTT
>-|TRBV20-1|TRBJ1-1|-
CSARGGRVNTEAFF
TGCAGTGCTAGAGGAGGCAGGGTCAACACTGAAGCTTTCTTT
>TRBD1|TRBV7-2|TRBJ1-2|-
CASSYQRQGNGYTF
TGTGCCAGCAGCTACCAAAGACAGGGGAATGGCTACACCTTC
>-|TRBV21-1|TRBJ1-2|-
CASSRPGQVNYGYTF
TGTGCCAGCAGCCGACCGGGACAGGTTAACTATGGCTACACCTTC
>TRBD1|TRBV9|TRBJ2-2|-
CASSAQGAVGELFF
TGTGCCAGCAGCGCACAGGGGGCGGTCGGGGAGCTGTTTTTT
>TRBD1|TRBV2|TRBJ1-1|-
CASSGTGGSNTEAFF
TGTGCCAGCAGTGGGACAGGGGGTTCGAACACTGAAGCTTTCTTT
>-|TRBV19|TRBJ1-1|few
CASSTPMNTEAFF
TGTGCCAGTAGTACCCCAATGAACACTGAAGCTTTCTTT
>-|TRBV20-1|TRBJ1-2|few
CSARDQRSLGGYTF
TGCAGTGCTAGAGATCAAAGAAGCTTGGGTGGCTACACCTTC
>TRBD2|TRBV6-2/TRBV6-3|TRBJ2-1|-
CASSYPGTSGSNEQFF
TGTGCCAGCAGTTACCCAGGGACTAGCGGGAGCAATGAGCAGTTCTTC
>-|TRBV27|TRBJ1-6|-
CASRSISRGTYNSPLHF
TGTGCCAGCAGGAGTATATCAAGGGGCACCTATAATTCACCCCTCCACTTT
>-|TRBV7-8|TRBJ2-3|few
CASSPSTHDTQYF
TGTGCCAGCAGCCCCTCGACTCACGATACGCAGTATTTT
>-|TRBV6-1|TRBJ2-7|few
CASSPRGYEQYF
TGTGCCAGCAGTCCCAGGGGTTACGAGCAGTACTTC
>TRBD1|TRBV2|TRBJ2-2|-
CASSGTGSGELFF
TGTGCCAGCAGTGGGACAGGGTCCGGGGAGCTGTTTTTT
>-|TRBV28|TRBJ1-1|-
CASPSSTGNTEAFF
TGTGCCAGCCCGAGTAGTACAGGGAACACTGAAGCTTTCTTT
>-|TRBV7-2|TRBJ1-1|few
CASSLLGPPNTEAFF
TGTGCCAGCAGCTTACTGGGCCCCCCTAACACTGAAGCTTTCTTT
>-|TRBV6-2/TRBV6-3|TRBJ1-5|-
CASRNHEWGQPQHF
TGTGCCAGCAGAAATCACGAGTGGGGTCAGCCCCAGCATTTT
>-|TRBV12-3/TRBV12-4|TRBJ2-5|-
CASSFRQKTQYF
TGTGCCAGCAGTTTTAGGCAGAAGACCCAGTACTTC
>TRBD2|TRBV19|TRBJ2-2|once
CASSILAGGSTGELFF
TGTGCCAGTAGTATACTCGCGGGAGGGTCCACCGGGGAGCTGTTTTTT
>TRBD1|TRBV11-2|TRBJ2-3|medium-sized
CASSSWDRSTDTQYF
TGTGCCAGCAGCTCCTGGGACAGAAGCACAGATACGCAGTATTTT
>TRBD2|TRBV6-1|TRBJ2-1|-
CASSGGAGGTSYNEQFF
TGTGCCAGCAGTGGAGGAGCGGGGGGAACCTCCTACAATGAGCAGTTCTTC
>TRBD2|TRBV27|TRBJ2-5|-
CASSARSTGTSEQETQYF
TGTGCCAGCAGTGCCCGTTCAACCGGGACTAGCGAACAAGAGACCCAGTACTTC
>-|TRBV7-2|TRBJ1-2|few
CASSLGSDRLTNYGYTF
TGTGCCAGCAGCTTAGGTTCGGACAGACTTACAAACTATGGCTACACCTTC
>-|TRBV20-1|TRBJ1-1|few
CSARGPRPPNTEAFF
TGCAGTGCTAGAGGGCCCCGGCCTCCGAACACTGAAGCTTTCTTT
>TRBD2|TRBV7-9|TRBJ2-1|-
CASSLAIAGGYNEQFF
TGTGCCAGCAGCTTAGCGATAGCGGGAGGGTACAATGAGCAGTTCTTC
>-|TRBV11-2|TRBJ2-2|-
CASSSTGELFF
TGTGCCAGCAGTAGCACCGGGGAGCTGTTTTTT
>TRBD2|TRBV11-1|TRBJ2-5|-
CASSLRDLAGGDETQYF
TGTGCCAGCAGCTTGCGAGACCTAGCGGGGGGAGATGAGACCCAGTACTTC
>-|TRBV7-8|TRBJ1-3|-
CASSFGGSGNTIYF
TGTGCCAGCAGCTTTGGGGGCTCTGGAAACACCATATATTTT
>TRBD1|TRBV20-1|TRBJ2-7|-
CSAPRGGQGNLREQYF
TGCAGTGCACCAAGGGGGGGACAGGGGAATTTGCGCGAGCAGTACTTC
>TRBD1|TRBV10-3|TRBJ1-2|-
CAISQLQGNYGYTF
TGTGCCATCAGCCAACTACAGGGGAACTATGGCTACACCTTC
>TRBD1|TRBV28|TRBJ1-2|-
CATAGTGDLYGYTF
TGTGCCACCGCCGGGACAGGGGATCTCTATGGCTACACCTTC
>TRBD1|TRBV5-4|TRBJ2-5|few
CASKGTGGGKETQYF
TGTGCCAGCAAAGGTACAGGGGGAGGTAAAGAGACCCAGTACTTC
>-|TRBV6-2/TRBV6-3|TRBJ1-1|few
CASSYHRPQPEAFF
TGTGCCAGCAGTTACCACAGGCCCCAACCTGAAGCTTTCTTT
>-|TRBV19|TRBJ1-1|few
CASSKPGMNTEAFF
TGTGCCAGTAGTAAACCGGGGATGAACACTGAAGCTTTCTTT
>-|TRBV20-1|TRBJ2-5|-
CSASLVAAHPETQYF
TGCAGTGCTAGTTTGGTAGCGGCCCATCCAGAGACCCAGTACTTC
>TRBD2|TRBV7-8|TRBJ2-7|-
CASSLSLAGVGAYEQYF
TGTGCCAGCAGCTTATCTCTAGCGGGAGTGGGCGCCTACGAGCAGTACTTC
>-|TRBV19|TRBJ1-5|-
CASKERAGNQPQHF
TGTGCCAGTAAGGAGCGCGCGGGCAATCAGCCCCAGCATTTT
>TRBD2|TRBV6-1|TRBJ2-7|few
CASRAGGVGAYEQYF
TGTGCCAGCAGGGCGGGGGGCGTTGGGGCCTACGAGCAGTACTTC
>TRBD2|TRBV20-1|TRBJ2-5|-
CSARDRTSGVETQYF
TGCAGTGCTAGAGATCGGACTAGCGGGGTAGAGACCCAGTACTTC